The rows below give T cell receptor beta chains drawn from one sample of a study of human thymus T cells. This table comes from immunoSEQ multiplex PCR, and its TCRdb copy is limited to in-frame clones, with some not included. The table records roughly 130,000 clones, over 85% of them present only once. The specimen was thymus tissue. The receptors were gathered from a boy under two years old with a congenital heart defect but otherwise immunologically healthy. The CDR3 runs from the conserved cysteine through the conserved F or W. The order of the fields is CDR3 protein, CDR3 DNA, J gene, CDR3 length, clone size, D gene, V gene. D genes are given only for firm matches. Clone size is shown for a subset of rows, as once, few, many or a class of expanded clone.

CASSSFGRTDTQYF	TGCGCCAGCAGCTCCTTCGGCCGAACAGATACGCAGTATTTT	TRBJ2-3	14	NA	NA	TRBV5-1
CASSLGQGPYNEQFF	TGTGCCAGCAGCTTAGGACAGGGGCCCTACAATGAGCAGTTCTTC	TRBJ2-1	15	NA	TRBD1	TRBV7-8
CASSEWGLEGTGELFF	TGTGCCAGCAGTGAATGGGGACTAGAGGGGACCGGGGAGCTGTTTTTT	TRBJ2-2	16	NA	TRBD2	TRBV2
CASSPRGRATQYF	TGCGCCAGCAGTCCCAGGGGGCGAGCGACCCAGTACTTC	TRBJ2-5	13	NA	TRBD1	TRBV4-3
CASSSSGGKLFF	TGTGCCAGCAGCTCCTCCGGGGGGAAACTGTTTTTT	TRBJ1-4	12	NA	NA	TRBV7-2
CASSYSHYEKLFF	TGTGCCAGCAGTTACTCCCATTACGAAAAACTGTTTTTT	TRBJ1-4	13	NA	NA	TRBV6-6
CATRTGWGTQYF	TGTGCCACCCGGACAGGGTGGGGGACCCAGTACTTC	TRBJ2-5	12	NA	TRBD1	TRBV2
CASSVSQESSYNSPLHF	TGTGCCAGCAGCGTGAGTCAGGAGAGCTCCTATAATTCACCCCTCCACTTT	TRBJ1-6	17	NA	NA	TRBV5-8
CASSTGTGGNGANVLTF	TGTGCCAGCAGTACTGGGACAGGGGGCAATGGGGCCAACGTCCTGACTTTC	TRBJ2-6	17	NA	TRBD1	TRBV2
CASSLGRGRIGNTIYF	TGTGCCAGCAGCTTAGGTCGGGGGAGGATTGGAAACACCATATATTTT	TRBJ1-3	16	NA	NA	TRBV11-2
CASSRGTALYNSPLHF	TGTGCCAGCAGCAGAGGGACAGCACTTTATAATTCACCCCTCCACTTT	TRBJ1-6	16	NA	TRBD1	TRBV5-6
CASSLVGLDTEAFF	TGTGCCAGCAGCCTCGTCGGATTAGACACTGAAGCTTTCTTT	TRBJ1-1	14	NA	NA	TRBV7-2
CASSREVASGTQYF	TGCGCCAGCAGCCGAGAGGTGGCCTCCGGGACCCAGTACTTC	TRBJ2-5	14	NA	NA	TRBV4-1
CASSEEPTGASTDTQYF	TGTGCCAGCAGTGAAGAACCGACAGGGGCAAGCACAGATACGCAGTATTTT	TRBJ2-3	17	NA	TRBD1	TRBV6-1
CASSPTPGRGNQPQHF	TGTGCCAGCAGTCCGACACCAGGGAGGGGCAATCAGCCCCAGCATTTT	TRBJ1-5	16	once	NA	TRBV28
CASSLKETQYF	TGTGCCAGCAGCTTGAAAGAGACCCAGTACTTC	TRBJ2-5	11	NA	NA	TRBV5-4
CASSEVRGRQPQHF	TGTGCCAGCAGTGAAGTTCGGGGTCGGCAGCCCCAGCATTTT	TRBJ1-5	14	NA	NA	TRBV6-1
CASSGGSVSPLHF	TGCGCCAGCAGTGGAGGCAGCGTTTCACCCCTCCACTTT	TRBJ1-6	13	NA	NA	TRBV10-2
CASSSVHNEQFF	TGTGCCAGCAGCTCGGTCCACAATGAGCAGTTCTTC	TRBJ2-1	12	NA	NA	TRBV6-1
CASSLGAASGGTSLNEQYF	TGTGCCAGCAGTTTAGGGGCGGCTAGCGGGGGAACGTCTCTTAACGAGCAGTACTTC	TRBJ2-7	19	NA	TRBD2	TRBV28
CASSPPQGTEAFF	TGTGCCAGCTCACCACCCCAGGGCACTGAAGCTTTCTTT	TRBJ1-1	13	few	NA	TRBV18
CASSYFKLGNTEAFF	TGTGCCAGCAGTTACTTTAAGCTGGGGAACACTGAAGCTTTCTTT	TRBJ1-1	15	once	NA	TRBV6-5
CASSPTSVDEQFF	TGCGCCAGCAGCCCTACTAGCGTCGATGAGCAGTTCTTC	TRBJ2-1	13	NA	TRBD2	TRBV5-1
CASIGGRHQPQHF	TGTGCCAGCATAGGGGGCCGCCATCAGCCCCAGCATTTT	TRBJ1-5	13	NA	TRBD1	TRBV6-1
CAWTGGSRDYGYTF	TGTGCCTGGACAGGGGGCAGCAGGGACTATGGCTACACCTTC	TRBJ1-2	14	NA	TRBD1	TRBV30
CASSSSGGTHNEQFF	TGTGCCAGCAGTTCTAGCGGGGGGACCCACAATGAGCAGTTCTTC	TRBJ2-1	15	NA	TRBD2	TRBV7-8
CASSLGGGTDTQYF	TGTGCCAGCAGCTTGGGCGGGGGGACAGATACGCAGTATTTT	TRBJ2-3	14	NA	TRBD2	TRBV5-4
CASSPSSGGPSYEQYF	TGTGCCAGCAGTCCCTCTAGCGGGGGACCCTCCTACGAGCAGTACTTC	TRBJ2-7	16	NA	TRBD2	TRBV28
CASSGTGTYNEQFF	TGTGCCAGCAGCGGGACAGGTACTTACAATGAGCAGTTCTTC	TRBJ2-1	14	NA	TRBD1	TRBV11-1
CASSLLDSGGTGNTIYF	TGTGCCAGCAGCTTATTGGATTCCGGAGGAACGGGAAACACCATATATTTT	TRBJ1-3	17	NA	NA	TRBV5-6
CASSRFYAGVPEQFF	TGTGCCAGCAGCCGTTTCTATGCGGGGGTTCCTGAGCAGTTCTTC	TRBJ2-1	15	NA	TRBD2	TRBV6-5
CASSSSFRTANSYEQYF	TGTGCCAGCAGTTCCTCATTTCGGACCGCCAACTCCTACGAGCAGTACTTC	TRBJ2-7	17	NA	NA	TRBV28
CASSPRDRGIYGYTF	TGTGCCAGCAGTCCTCGGGACAGGGGGATCTATGGCTACACCTTC	TRBJ1-2	15	NA	TRBD1	TRBV28
CASSVLAGANNEQFF	TGTGCCAGCAGCGTACTAGCGGGGGCCAACAATGAGCAGTTCTTC	TRBJ2-1	15	NA	TRBD2	TRBV9
CASSRDRSGGTDTQYF	TGTGCCAGCTCACGAGACAGGAGCGGGGGCACAGATACGCAGTATTTT	TRBJ2-3	16	NA	NA	TRBV18
CASSLKGRGNQPQHF	TGTGCCAGCAGCTTAAAGGGAAGAGGCAATCAGCCCCAGCATTTT	TRBJ1-5	15	NA	NA	TRBV7-2
CASSQVRSYNEQFF	TGCGCCAGCAGCCAAGTCCGCTCCTACAATGAGCAGTTCTTC	TRBJ2-1	14	once	NA	TRBV5-1
CASSQGWQANQPQHF	TGTGCCAGCAGCCAAGGGTGGCAGGCAAATCAGCCCCAGCATTTT	TRBJ1-5	15	NA	NA	TRBV7-2
CASSIGTGTRWEKLFF	TGTGCCAGTAGTATAGGTACAGGGACCCGTTGGGAAAAACTGTTTTTT	TRBJ1-4	16	NA	NA	TRBV19
CASSQDYRDNYNEQFF	TGCGCCAGCAGCCAAGATTATCGCGATAACTACAATGAGCAGTTCTTC	TRBJ2-1	16	NA	NA	TRBV4-3
CASGPGQGVNGANVLTF	TGTGCTAGTGGGCCGGGACAGGGTGTAAATGGGGCCAACGTCCTGACTTTC	TRBJ2-6	17	NA	TRBD1	TRBV12-5
CASRLDSAMNTEAFF	TGTGCCAGCAGGCTGGACAGTGCGATGAACACTGAAGCTTTCTTT	TRBJ1-1	15	NA	NA	TRBV28
CASSSPQRGGLDTQYF	TGTGCCAGCAGTTCCCCACAGCGGGGGGGCCTAGATACGCAGTATTTT	TRBJ2-3	16	NA	TRBD2	TRBV27
CASSHALPPGEQYF	TGCGCCAGCAGCCATGCCCTCCCTCCTGGGGAGCAGTACTTC	TRBJ2-7	14	NA	NA	TRBV4-3
CASSQDLTGGPETQYF	TGCGCCAGCAGCCAAGATTTGACGGGGGGGCCTGAGACCCAGTACTTC	TRBJ2-5	16	once	TRBD2	TRBV4-3
CASSLGGVKGEAFF	TGTGCCAGCAGCCTGGGCGGGGTGAAGGGAGAAGCTTTCTTT	TRBJ1-1	14	NA	NA	TRBV7-4
CASSIRTSGGETQYF	TGTGCCAGCAGCATCCGGACTAGCGGGGGAGAGACCCAGTACTTC	TRBJ2-5	15	NA	TRBD2	TRBV7-2
CASRGERGLAKNIQYF	TGTGCCAGCAGGGGAGAGCGGGGGCTAGCCAAAAACATTCAGTACTTC	TRBJ2-4	16	NA	TRBD2	TRBV28
CASSSGTGYTEAFF	TGTGCCAGCAGTTCGGGGACAGGTTACACTGAAGCTTTCTTT	TRBJ1-1	14	once	TRBD1	TRBV6-5
CASSRTPGDRGREGEDTEAFF	TGTGCCAGCAGCCGTACACCCGGGGACAGGGGGCGCGAGGGGGAAGACACTGAAGCTTTCTTT	TRBJ1-1	21	once	TRBD1	TRBV4-2
CASSLDSGGARYEQFF	TGCGCCAGCAGCTTGGACAGCGGGGGGGCAAGGTATGAGCAGTTCTTC	TRBJ2-1	16	NA	TRBD2	TRBV5-1
CASRTGEKANYGYTF	TGTGCCAGCAGGACAGGGGAAAAAGCTAACTATGGCTACACCTTC	TRBJ1-2	15	NA	TRBD1	TRBV27
CASSLCGEGLPPNTGELFF	TGTGCCAGCAGTTTATGTGGAGAGGGCCTCCCTCCGAACACCGGGGAGCTGTTTTTT	TRBJ2-2	19	NA	NA	TRBV27
CASSSRLAGGPGETQYF	TGTGCCAGCAGTTCCCGACTAGCGGGGGGGCCGGGGGAGACCCAGTACTTC	TRBJ2-5	17	NA	TRBD2	TRBV27